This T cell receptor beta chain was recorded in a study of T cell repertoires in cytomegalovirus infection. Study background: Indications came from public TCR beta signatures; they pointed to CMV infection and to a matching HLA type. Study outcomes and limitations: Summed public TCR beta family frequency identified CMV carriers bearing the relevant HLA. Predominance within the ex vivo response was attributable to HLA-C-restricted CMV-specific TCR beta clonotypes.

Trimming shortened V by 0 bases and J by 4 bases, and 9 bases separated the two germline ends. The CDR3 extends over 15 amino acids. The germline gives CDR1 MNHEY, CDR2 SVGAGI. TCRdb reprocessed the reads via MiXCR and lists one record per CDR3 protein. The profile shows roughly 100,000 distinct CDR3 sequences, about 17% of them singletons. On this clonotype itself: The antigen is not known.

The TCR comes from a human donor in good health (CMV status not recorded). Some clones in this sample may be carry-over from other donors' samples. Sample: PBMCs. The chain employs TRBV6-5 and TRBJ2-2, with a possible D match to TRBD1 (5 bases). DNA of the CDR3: TGTGCCAGCAGTTACTCTTGGACAAGCACCGGGGAGCTGTTTTTT. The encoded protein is CASSYSWTSTGELFF.